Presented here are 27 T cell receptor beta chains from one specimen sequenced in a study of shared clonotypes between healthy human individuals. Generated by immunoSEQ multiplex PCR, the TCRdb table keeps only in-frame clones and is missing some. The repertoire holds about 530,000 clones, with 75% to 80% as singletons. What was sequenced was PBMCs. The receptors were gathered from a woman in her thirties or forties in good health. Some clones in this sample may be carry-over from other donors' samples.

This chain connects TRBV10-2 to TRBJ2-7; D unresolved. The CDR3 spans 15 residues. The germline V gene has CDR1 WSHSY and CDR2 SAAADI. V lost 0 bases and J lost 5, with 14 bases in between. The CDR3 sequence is CASSESFGFVNEQYF. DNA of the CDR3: TGCGCCAGCAGTGAGTCCTTCGGTTTTGTTAACGAGCAGTACTTC.

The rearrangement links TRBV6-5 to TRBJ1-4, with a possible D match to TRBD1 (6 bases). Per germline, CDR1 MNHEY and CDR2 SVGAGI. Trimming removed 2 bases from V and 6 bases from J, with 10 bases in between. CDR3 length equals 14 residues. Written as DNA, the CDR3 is TGTGCCAGCAGTTACGTGGGGGCTGATGAAAAACTGTTTTTT. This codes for CASSYVGADEKLFF.

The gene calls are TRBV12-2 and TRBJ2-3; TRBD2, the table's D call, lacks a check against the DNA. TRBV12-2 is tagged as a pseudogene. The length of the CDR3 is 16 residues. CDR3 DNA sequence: TGTGCAAGTCGCTTAGGACTAGCGGGACGAGAAGATACGCAGTATTTT. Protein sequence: CASRLGLAGREDTQYF.

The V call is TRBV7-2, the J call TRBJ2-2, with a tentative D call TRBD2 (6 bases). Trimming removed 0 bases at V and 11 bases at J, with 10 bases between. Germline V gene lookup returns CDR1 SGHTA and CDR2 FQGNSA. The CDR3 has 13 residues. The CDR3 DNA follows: TGTGCCAGCAGCTTAGCGGGAGGATTCGAGCTGTTTTTT. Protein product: CASSLAGGFELFF.

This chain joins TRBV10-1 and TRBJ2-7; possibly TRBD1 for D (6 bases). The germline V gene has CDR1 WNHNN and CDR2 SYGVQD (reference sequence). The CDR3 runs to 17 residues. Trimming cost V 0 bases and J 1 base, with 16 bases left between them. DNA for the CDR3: TGCGCCAGCAGTGAGTCGAAGGCAGGGGCGCAGTCCTACGAGCAGTACTTC. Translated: CASSESKAGAQSYEQYF.

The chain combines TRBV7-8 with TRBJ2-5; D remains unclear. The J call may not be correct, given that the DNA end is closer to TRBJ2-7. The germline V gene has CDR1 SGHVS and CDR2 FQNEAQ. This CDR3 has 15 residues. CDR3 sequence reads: CASSLGQLGLYEQYF. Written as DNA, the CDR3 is TGTGCCAGCAGCTTAGGGCAATTAGGCCTCTACGAGCAGTACTTC.

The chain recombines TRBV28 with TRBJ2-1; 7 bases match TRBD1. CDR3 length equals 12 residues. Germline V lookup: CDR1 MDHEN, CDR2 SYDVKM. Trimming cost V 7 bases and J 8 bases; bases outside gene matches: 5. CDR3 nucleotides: TGTGCCAGCAAGAGTACAGGGGATGAGCAGTTCTTC. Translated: CASKSTGDEQFF.

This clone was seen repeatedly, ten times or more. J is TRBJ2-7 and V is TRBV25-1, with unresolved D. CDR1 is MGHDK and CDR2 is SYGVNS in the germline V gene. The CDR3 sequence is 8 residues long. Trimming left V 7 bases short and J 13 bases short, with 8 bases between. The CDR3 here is CASKDGYF. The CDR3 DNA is TGTGCCAGCAAAGACGGATACTTC.

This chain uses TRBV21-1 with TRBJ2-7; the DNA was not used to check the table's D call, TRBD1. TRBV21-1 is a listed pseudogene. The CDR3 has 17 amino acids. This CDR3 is CASSTTRGQGGVFEQYF. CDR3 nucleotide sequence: TGTGCCAGCAGCACAACCCGTGGACAGGGGGGAGTTTTTGAGCAGTACTTC.

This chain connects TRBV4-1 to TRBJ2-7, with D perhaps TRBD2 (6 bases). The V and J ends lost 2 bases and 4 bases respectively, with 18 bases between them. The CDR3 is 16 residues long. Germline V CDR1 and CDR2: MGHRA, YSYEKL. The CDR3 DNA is TGCGCCAGCAGCCAAAGATGGGGCGGGATGGTGTACGAGCAGTACTTC. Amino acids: CASSQRWGGMVYEQYF.

This CDR3 is CASSLIRGPGGYTF. The CDR3 DNA follows: TGTGCCAGCAGCTTAATACGTGGGCCGGGTGGCTACACCTTC. J is TRBJ1-2 and V is TRBV7-9; no clear D gene. Looked up from germline, CDR1 is SEHNR and CDR2 is FQNEAQ (reference sequence). The CDR3 is 14 residues long. V lost 2 bases and J lost 7, with 14 bases in between.

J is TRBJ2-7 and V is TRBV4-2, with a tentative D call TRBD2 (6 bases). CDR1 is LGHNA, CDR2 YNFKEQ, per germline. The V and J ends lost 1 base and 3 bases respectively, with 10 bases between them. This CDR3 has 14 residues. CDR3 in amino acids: CASSQGRGVYEQYF. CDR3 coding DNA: TGTGCCAGCAGCCAAGGTCGCGGGGTCTACGAGCAGTACTTC.

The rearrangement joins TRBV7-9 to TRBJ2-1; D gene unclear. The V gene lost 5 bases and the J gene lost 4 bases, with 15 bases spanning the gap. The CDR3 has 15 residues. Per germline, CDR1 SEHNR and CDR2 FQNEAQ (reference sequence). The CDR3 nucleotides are TGTGCCAGCAGCCTACGTGAGAACCCGTACAATGAGCAGTTCTTC. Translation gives CASSLRENPYNEQFF.

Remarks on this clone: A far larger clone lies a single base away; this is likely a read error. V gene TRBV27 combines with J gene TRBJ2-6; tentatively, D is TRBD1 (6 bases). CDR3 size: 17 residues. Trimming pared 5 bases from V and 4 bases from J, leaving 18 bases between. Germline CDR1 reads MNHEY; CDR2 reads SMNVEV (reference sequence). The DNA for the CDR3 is TGTGCCAGCAGTCACGGGACAAGGCTGACCGGGGCCAACGTCCTGACTTTC. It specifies CASSHGTRLTGANVLTF.

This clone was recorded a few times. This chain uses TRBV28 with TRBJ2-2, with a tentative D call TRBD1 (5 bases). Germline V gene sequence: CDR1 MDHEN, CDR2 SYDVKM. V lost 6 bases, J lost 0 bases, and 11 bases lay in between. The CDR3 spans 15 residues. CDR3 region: CASSDSQANTGELFF. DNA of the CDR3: TGTGCCAGCAGCGACAGCCAAGCGAACACCGGGGAGCTGTTTTTT.

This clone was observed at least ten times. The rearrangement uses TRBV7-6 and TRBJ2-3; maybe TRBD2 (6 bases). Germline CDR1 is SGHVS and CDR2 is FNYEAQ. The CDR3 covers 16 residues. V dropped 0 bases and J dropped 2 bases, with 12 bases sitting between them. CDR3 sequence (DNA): TGTGCCAGCAGCTTAGCGGTTGGAGGGATCACAGATACGCAGTATTTT. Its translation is CASSLAVGGITDTQYF. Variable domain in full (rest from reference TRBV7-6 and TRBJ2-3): GAGVSQSPRYKVTKRGQDVALRCDPISGHVSLYWYRQALGQGPEFLTYFNYEAQQDKSGLPNDRFSAERPEGSISTLTIQRTEQRDSAMYRCASSLAVGGITDTQYFGPGTRLTVL.

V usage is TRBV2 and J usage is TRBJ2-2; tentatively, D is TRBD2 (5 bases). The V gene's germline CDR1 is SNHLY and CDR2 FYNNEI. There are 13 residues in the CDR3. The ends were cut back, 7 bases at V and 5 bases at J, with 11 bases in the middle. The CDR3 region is CASNVLVTGELFF. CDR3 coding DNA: TGTGCCAGCAACGTACTAGTGACCGGGGAGCTGTTTTTT.

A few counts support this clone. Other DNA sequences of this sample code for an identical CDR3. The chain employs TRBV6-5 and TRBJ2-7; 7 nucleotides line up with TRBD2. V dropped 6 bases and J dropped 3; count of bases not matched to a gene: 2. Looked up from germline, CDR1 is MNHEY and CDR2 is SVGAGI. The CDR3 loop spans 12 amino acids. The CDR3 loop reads CASRGRGYEQYF. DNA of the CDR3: TGTGCCAGCAGAGGGAGGGGCTACGAGCAGTACTTC.

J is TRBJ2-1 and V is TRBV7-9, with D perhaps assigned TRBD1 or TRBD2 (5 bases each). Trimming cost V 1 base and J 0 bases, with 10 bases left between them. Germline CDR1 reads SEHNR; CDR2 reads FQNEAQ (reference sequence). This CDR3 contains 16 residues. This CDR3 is CASSLGGRDSYNEQFF. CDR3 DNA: TGTGCCAGCAGCTTAGGGGGACGGGACTCCTACAATGAGCAGTTCTTC.

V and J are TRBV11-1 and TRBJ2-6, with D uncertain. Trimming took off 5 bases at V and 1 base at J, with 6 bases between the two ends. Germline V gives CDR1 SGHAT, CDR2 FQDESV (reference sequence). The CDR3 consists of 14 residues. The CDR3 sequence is CASSDSSGANVLTF. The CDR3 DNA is TGTGCCAGCAGCGATAGTTCTGGGGCCAACGTCCTGACTTTC.

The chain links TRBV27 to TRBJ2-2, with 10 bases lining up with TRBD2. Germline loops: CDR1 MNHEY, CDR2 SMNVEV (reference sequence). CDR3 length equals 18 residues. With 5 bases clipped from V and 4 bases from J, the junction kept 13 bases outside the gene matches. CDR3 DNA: TGTGCCAGCAGTCACAAGCGGGAGGGCCTATTCATCACCGGGGAGCTGTTTTTT. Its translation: CASSHKREGLFITGELFF.

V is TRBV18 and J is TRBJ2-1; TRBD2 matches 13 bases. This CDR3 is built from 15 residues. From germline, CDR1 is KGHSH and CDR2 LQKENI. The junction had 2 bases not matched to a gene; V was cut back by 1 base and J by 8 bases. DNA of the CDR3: TGTGCCAGCTCACCACTGGGACTAGCGGGACATGAGCAGTTCTTC. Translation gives CASSPLGLAGHEQFF.

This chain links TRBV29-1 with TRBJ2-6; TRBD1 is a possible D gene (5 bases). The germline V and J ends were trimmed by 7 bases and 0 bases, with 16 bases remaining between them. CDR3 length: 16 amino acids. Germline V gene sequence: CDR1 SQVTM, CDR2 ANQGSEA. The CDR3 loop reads CSATGQGLSGANVLTF. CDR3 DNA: TGCAGCGCAACCGGTCAGGGCCTCTCTGGGGCCAACGTCCTGACTTTC.

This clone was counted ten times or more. DNA for the CDR3: TGTGCCAGCAGTTTAACGGGCCCACAATCGGAGACCCAGTACTTC. As protein: CASSLTGPQSETQYF. The V and J genes are TRBV28 and TRBJ2-5; no firm D call. Trimming cost V 2 bases and J 5 bases, with 15 bases left between them. There are 15 residues in the CDR3. Germline V gene lookup returns CDR1 MDHEN and CDR2 SYDVKM.

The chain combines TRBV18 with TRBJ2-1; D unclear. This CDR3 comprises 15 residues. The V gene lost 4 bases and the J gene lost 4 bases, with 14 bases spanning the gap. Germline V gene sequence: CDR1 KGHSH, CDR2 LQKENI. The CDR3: CASSLTVPLYNEQFF. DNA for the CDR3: TGTGCCAGCTCACTCACAGTGCCCTTATACAATGAGCAGTTCTTC. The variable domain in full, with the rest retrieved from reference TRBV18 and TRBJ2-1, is NAGVMQNPRHLVRRRGQEARLRCSPMKGHSHVYWYRQLPEEGLKFMVYLQKENIIDESGMPKERFSAEFPKEGPSILRIQQVVRGDSAAYFCASSLTVPLYNEQFFGPGTRLTVL.

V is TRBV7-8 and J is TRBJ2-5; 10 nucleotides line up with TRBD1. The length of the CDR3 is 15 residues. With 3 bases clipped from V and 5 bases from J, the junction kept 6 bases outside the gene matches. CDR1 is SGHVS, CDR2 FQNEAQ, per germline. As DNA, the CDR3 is TGTGCCAGCAGCTTGGGACAGGGGTCATGGGAGACCCAGTACTTC. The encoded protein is CASSLGQGSWETQYF.

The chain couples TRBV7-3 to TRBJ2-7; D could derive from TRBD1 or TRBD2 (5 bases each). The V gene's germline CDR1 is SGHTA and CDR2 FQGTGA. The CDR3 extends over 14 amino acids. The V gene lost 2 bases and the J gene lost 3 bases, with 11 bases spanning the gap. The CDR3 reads CASSLVGTSYEQYF. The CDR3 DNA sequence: TGTGCCAGCAGCTTAGTAGGGACCAGCTACGAGCAGTACTTC.